Below are 32 T cell receptor beta chains sequenced from a single sample in a study of control samples from healthy donors and cancer patients. The method was immunoSEQ multiplex PCR; TCRdb's version includes in-frame clones alone and lacks a portion of them. This table holds roughly 190,000 clones. The sequencing sample was made of blood. Receptor source: a woman younger than 45 in good health.

This rearrangement joins TRBV4-3 to TRBJ2-7; tentatively, D is TRBD1 or TRBD2 (5 bases each). V dropped 1 base and J dropped 3 bases, with 7 bases sitting between them. The CDR3 is made up of 13 amino acids. CDR1 is LGHNA and CDR2 is YSLEER in the germline V gene. The CDR3 DNA follows: TGCGCCAGCAGCCAAGCGAGGGGCTACGAGCAGTACTTC. It yields the protein CASSQARGYEQYF.

The chain joins TRBV5-1 to TRBJ2-2, with D possibly being TRBD1 or TRBD2 (5 bases each). The CDR3 is 16 amino acids. The ends were cut back, 3 bases at V and 0 bases at J, with 12 bases in the middle. Looked up from germline, CDR1 is SGHRS and CDR2 is YFSETQ. CDR3: CASSSGTSANTGELFF. The CDR3 DNA reads as TGCGCCAGCAGCTCCGGGACCAGCGCGAACACCGGGGAGCTGTTTTTT.

The chain couples TRBV7-2 to TRBJ2-2; TRBD2 matches at 11 bases. This CDR3 spans 16 amino acids. V lost 3 bases, J lost 3 bases, and 3 bases stayed unmatched. Germline CDR1 reads SGHTA; CDR2 reads FQGNSA. CDR3 DNA: TGTGCCAGCAGCTTCCTAGCGGGGGGCCACACCGGGGAGCTGTTTTTT. Encoded protein: CASSFLAGGHTGELFF.

The chain combines TRBV6-5 with TRBJ2-7; 7 bases line up with TRBD2. J lost 3 bases, V lost 5 bases, and 7 bases had no gene match. Per the germline V gene, CDR1 is MNHEY and CDR2 is SVGAGI. CDR3 size: 14 residues. Here the CDR3 reads CASSNQGGDYEQYF. In DNA, the CDR3 is TGTGCCAGCAGTAATCAGGGAGGGGACTACGAGCAGTACTTC.

The chain has TRBV11-3 and TRBJ2-7; weak D call: TRBD2 (6 bases). The CDR3 sequence is 13 residues long. Germline-derived CDR1 and CDR2 are SGHNT and YENEEA. V was shortened by 0 bases and J by 3 bases, with 6 bases between the two germline ends. CDR3 in amino acids: CASSLEGGYEQYF. CDR3 nucleotides: TGTGCCAGCAGCTTAGAGGGAGGCTACGAGCAGTACTTC.

V usage is TRBV5-6 and J usage is TRBJ2-5; 9 bases line up with TRBD1. Germline V CDR1 and CDR2: SGHDT, YYEEEE. The junction had 8 bases not matched to a gene; V was cut back by 4 bases and J by 1 base. CDR3 length: 16 amino acids. This CDR3 reads CASSPRGTGTQETQYF. DNA of the CDR3: TGTGCCAGCAGCCCCCGGGGGACAGGGACCCAAGAGACCCAGTACTTC.

The chain carries TRBV28 and TRBJ1-6; no clear D. V gave up 6 bases and J gave up 6 bases, with 18 bases separating them. Per the germline V gene, CDR1 is MDHEN and CDR2 is SYDVKM. The CDR3 has 16 amino acids. Here the CDR3 reads CASSSRSRGFNSPLHF. The DNA of the CDR3 is TGTGCCAGCAGCTCCCGATCCCGTGGGTTTAATTCACCCCTCCACTTT. Combining the CDR3 with reference TRBV28 and TRBJ1-6 gives the whole variable domain DVKVTQSSRYLVKRTGEKVFLECVQDMDHENMFWYRQDPGLGLRLIYFSYDVKMKEKGDIPEGYSVSREKKERFSLILESASTNQTSMYLCASSSRSRGFNSPLHFGNGTRLTVT.

This rearrangement joins TRBV10-1 to TRBJ1-4; no clear D gene. The CDR3 spans 15 residues. CDR1 is WNHNN, CDR2 SYGVQD, per germline (reference sequence). Deletions cut 2 bases from V and 8 bases from J, with 15 bases between. Written as DNA, the CDR3 is TGCGCCAGCAGTGAGGACCGCGGGAGATGGGAAAAACTGTTTTTT. Protein product: CASSEDRGRWEKLFF.

This rearrangement joins TRBV4-3 to TRBJ1-1; unclear D gene. This CDR3 has 14 residues. Per the germline V gene, CDR1 is LGHNA and CDR2 is YSLEER. Trimming left V 1 base short and J 0 bases short, with 6 bases between. CDR3 loop: CASSQGTVNTEAFF. The CDR3 DNA follows: TGCGCCAGCAGCCAAGGCACGGTGAACACTGAAGCTTTCTTT.

This rearrangement joins TRBV27 to TRBJ1-1; 12 bases align to TRBD1. The germline CDR1 and CDR2 sequences are MNHEY and SMNVEV (reference sequence). CDR3 length equals 14 residues. V was clipped by 1 base and J by 11 bases; unmatched bases: 5. CDR3 DNA sequence: TGTGCCAGCAGTTTATTGGGACAGGGGGCGGCGGCTTTCTTT. Translation gives CASSLLGQGAAAFF.

The chain recombines TRBV2 with TRBJ1-2; TRBD1 matches 7 bases. With 1 base clipped from V and 4 bases from J, the junction kept 6 bases outside the gene matches. Per germline, CDR1 SNHLY and CDR2 FYNNEI. This CDR3 comprises 15 residues. The CDR3 reads CASSEEVRGIYGYTF. The DNA of the CDR3 is TGTGCCAGCAGTGAAGAGGTCAGGGGGATCTATGGCTACACCTTC.

V gene TRBV2 combines with J gene TRBJ1-2; 7 bases are a match to TRBD1. CDR3 length equals 15 residues. Germline CDR1 reads SNHLY; CDR2 reads FYNNEI. V was pared by 3 bases and J by 0 bases, with 4 bases of the junction left unmatched. The CDR3 DNA reads TGTGCCAGCAGTGAGTCAGGGGGAGCTAACTATGGCTACACCTTC. The encoded protein is CASSESGGANYGYTF.

V usage is TRBV4-2 and J usage is TRBJ1-2; TRBD1 is a possible D gene (5 bases). The CDR3 contains 15 residues. V lost 3 bases to trimming and J lost 5 bases, with 16 bases between them. Germline CDR1 and CDR2: LGHNA and YNFKEQ. CDR3: CASSQERGGGYGYTF. The CDR3 DNA is TGTGCCAGCAGCCAGGAGAGGGGCGGGGGATATGGCTACACCTTC.

As for this clone: The junction differs from germline at one of its ends, possibly a read error. This chain joins TRBV6-5 and TRBJ2-3, with unresolved D. This CDR3 spans 11 amino acids. CDR1 is MNHEY, CDR2 SVGAGI, per germline. CDR3 DNA sequence: TGTGCCAGCAGTTACGGGCAGGCCCTGATTTTT. Protein: CASSYGQALIF.

Turning to this clone: At one of its ends the junction is not consistent with the germline gene, which may arise from a read error. Different DNA sequences within this sample yield the same CDR3. The genes are TRBV3-1 (or the pseudogene TRBV3-2) and TRBJ2-5, with 8 bases matching TRBD2. The length of the CDR3 is 14 residues. Germline V gene lookup returns CDR1 LGHDT and CDR2 YNNKEL (reference sequence). The CDR3 region is CASSQAGGQETQYF. Here the CDR3 DNA reads TGTGCCAGCAGCCAAGCGGGGGGGCAAGAAACCCAGTACTTC.

The chain uses TRBV7-2 and TRBJ1-3, with D maybe TRBD1 (6 bases). Germline assignment: CDR1 SGHTA and CDR2 FQGNSA. V lost 5 bases and J lost 0, with 14 bases in between. The CDR3 length is 16 residues. CDR3 sequence reads: CASSLGGLISGNTIYF. The CDR3 region has the DNA TGTGCCAGCAGCCTCGGGGGCCTCATCTCTGGAAACACCATATATTTT.

The chain couples TRBV28 to TRBJ1-2, with 10 nucleotides matching TRBD1. CDR1 and CDR2 (germline): MDHEN, SYDVKM. V gave up 6 bases and J gave up 2 bases; unmatched junction bases: 3. The CDR3 contains 14 residues. In DNA, the CDR3 is TGTGCCAGCAGAAGGGACAGGGGCAACTATGGCTACACCTTC. Its protein is CASRRDRGNYGYTF.

This sequence joins TRBV4-1 and TRBJ1-1; 7 positions agree with TRBD1. The J segment lost 0 bases and the V segment lost 8 bases, leaving 12 bases of the junction unmatched. Per the germline V gene, CDR1 is MGHRA and CDR2 is YSYEKL. The length of the CDR3 is 16 residues. As DNA, the CDR3 is TGCGCCAGCGCGAGGAGGGACAGTAGCATGAACACTGAAGCTTTCTTT. Protein product: CASARRDSSMNTEAFF.

This chain connects TRBV7-9 to TRBJ1-4; D gene ambiguous. CDR3 length: 15 residues. The germline V gene has CDR1 SEHNR and CDR2 FQNEAQ (reference sequence). V was shortened by 0 bases and J by 2 bases, with 7 bases between the two germline ends. The CDR3 DNA sequence: TGTGCCAGCAGCTTAGCGGGGAATACTAATGAAAAACTGTTTTTT. This translates into CASSLAGNTNEKLFF. The full variable domain, its missing parts supplied by reference TRBV7-9 and TRBJ1-4, is DTGVSQNPRHKITKRGQNVTFRCDPISEHNRLYWYRQTLGQGPEFLTYFQNEAQLEKSRLLSDRFSAERPKGSFSTLEIQRTEQGDSAMYLCASSLAGNTNEKLFFGSGTQLSVL.

The rearrangement joins TRBV5-4 to TRBJ1-1, with D maybe TRBD1 (6 bases). Trimming removed 7 bases from V and 6 bases from J, with 22 bases in between. The CDR3 is made up of 15 amino acids. Germline CDR1 and CDR2: SGHNT and YYREEE (reference sequence). The CDR3 DNA follows: TGTGCCAGCCTACCCCGTAGGGGGGCAGACGCTGAAGCTTTCTTT. Translating gives CASLPRRGADAEAFF. Drawing the rest from reference TRBV5-4 and TRBJ1-1, the complete variable domain is ETGVTQSPTHLIKTRGQQVTLRCSSQSGHNTVSWYQQALGQGPQFIFQYYREEENGRGNFPPRFSGLQFPNYSSELNVNALELDDSALYLCASLPRRGADAEAFFGQGTRLTVV.

The chain links TRBV28 to TRBJ1-2, with TRBD1 matching 8 bases. CDR1 is MDHEN and CDR2 is SYDVKM in the germline V gene. The CDR3 runs 15 residues. V was pared by 4 bases and J by 6 bases, with 10 bases of the junction left unmatched. The CDR3, as DNA: TGTGCCAGCAGTTCATATGAGGACAGGGAGGATGGCTACACCTTC. It translates to CASSSYEDREDGYTF.

The rearrangement joins TRBV4-1 to TRBJ2-4, with a tentative D call TRBD1 (6 bases). The CDR3 sequence is 15 residues long. Germline V gene sequence: CDR1 MGHRA, CDR2 YSYEKL. Trimming removed 3 bases at V and 4 bases at J, with 13 bases between. The CDR3 protein is CASSQSRDNKNIQYF. CDR3 DNA: TGCGCCAGCAGCCAGTCCCGGGACAATAAAAACATTCAGTACTTC.

This chain links TRBV13 with TRBJ2-5; 10 positions agree with TRBD2. Germline CDR1 is PRHDT and CDR2 is FYEKMQ (reference sequence). The CDR3 totals 16 residues. The ends lost 3 bases at V and 5 bases at J; junction bases unmatched: 9. The CDR3 spells CASSFRTSGAGETQYF. The CDR3 DNA follows: TGTGCCAGCAGCTTTAGGACTAGCGGTGCAGGGGAGACCCAGTACTTC.

The chain has TRBV15 and TRBJ2-7; TRBD1 matches 7 bases. V dropped 3 bases and J dropped 7; count of bases not matched to a gene: 18. The germline V gene has CDR1 LNHNV and CDR2 YYDKDF (reference sequence). This CDR3 is 17 amino acids long. Here the CDR3 DNA reads TGTGCCACCAGCAGGTACTCTTGGGACAGTGGTCCGCCAGAGCAGTACTTC. Residues: CATSRYSWDSGPPEQYF.

The chain couples TRBV12-5 to TRBJ2-1, with D perhaps given as TRBD1 or TRBD2 (5 bases each). Per the germline V gene, CDR1 is LGHNT and CDR2 is FRNRAP. V shed 2 bases and J shed 0 bases, with 8 bases lying between them. This CDR3 comprises 15 residues. Written as DNA, the CDR3 is TGTGCTAGTGGTTTGTACGGGGCCTCCTACAATGAGCAGTTCTTC. As protein: CASGLYGASYNEQFF.

The chain is built from TRBV19 and TRBJ2-7; TRBD1 matches at 9 bases. This CDR3 comprises 16 residues. V dropped 5 bases and J dropped 5; count of bases not matched to a gene: 13. Germline V lookup: CDR1 LNHDA, CDR2 SQIVND (reference sequence). The CDR3 DNA reads as TGTGCCAGTAGTGGGTTGCGCGGACAGGGGCGGAACGAGCAGTACTTC. Translated: CASSGLRGQGRNEQYF.

DNA of the CDR3: TGTGCCAGCAGCCAAGGGACGTGGGTCCTCAATCAGCCCCAGCATTTT. This gives the protein CASSQGTWVLNQPQHF. The genes are TRBV3-1 (or the pseudogene TRBV3-2) and TRBJ1-5; D uncertain. The CDR3 covers 16 residues. Germline values: CDR1 LGHDT, CDR2 YNNKEL (reference sequence). Trimming left V 1 base short and J 3 bases short, with 13 bases between.

The chain links TRBV19 to TRBJ2-7, with D uncertain. There are 14 residues in the CDR3. Germline values: CDR1 LNHDA, CDR2 SQIVND (reference sequence). V dropped 7 bases and J dropped 4 bases, with 17 bases sitting between them. The CDR3 DNA reads TGTGCCAGTACCCAGGTGGGCCTAAAGTACGAGCAGTACTTC. Amino acids: CASTQVGLKYEQYF.

The chain links TRBV19 to TRBJ2-5, with a possible D match to TRBD2 (7 bases). Between the trimmed V and J ends, which lost 4 bases and 7 bases, there was a span of 25 bases. This CDR3 has 17 amino acids. From germline, CDR1 is LNHDA and CDR2 SQIVND (reference sequence). CDR3 bases: TGTGCCAGTAGTAGGGGGGGCAGGGCTAATTCTGTGGGGACCCAGTACTTC. This encodes CASSRGGRANSVGTQYF.

V is TRBV9 and J is TRBJ2-3, with 11 bases that match TRBD1. This CDR3 is built from 18 residues. Germline CDR1 is SGDLS and CDR2 is YYNGEE. The J segment lost 6 bases and the V segment lost 4 bases, leaving 16 bases of the junction unmatched. The chain's CDR3 is CASSPRLGQGGGADTQYF. CDR3 coding DNA: TGTGCCAGCAGCCCCCGACTGGGACAGGGGGGGGGAGCGGATACGCAGTATTTT.

The chain joins TRBV3-1 (or the pseudogene TRBV3-2) to TRBJ1-5, with 10 bases that match TRBD1. This CDR3 is built from 15 residues. Trimming at V came to 4 bases and at J to 9 bases, leaving 9 bases not matched to a gene. CDR1 is LGHDT and CDR2 is YNNKEL in the germline V gene (reference sequence). The CDR3 sequence is CASSRSDRGPWPQHF. CDR3 bases: TGTGCCAGCAGCCGGAGCGACAGGGGGCCTTGGCCCCAGCATTTT.

The CDR3 nucleotides are TGTGCCAGCAGCCCAGCGGGGCAGGGGACCTACGAGCAGTACTTC. Amino acid sequence: CASSPAGQGTYEQYF. The gene calls are TRBV9 and TRBJ2-7; TRBD2 might be the D (7 bases). The germline V gene has CDR1 SGDLS and CDR2 YYNGEE. The ends were cut back, 4 bases at V and 2 bases at J, with 16 bases in the middle. The CDR3 extends over 15 amino acids.